This TCR beta chain stems from a study of CD8 T cells in ankylosing spondylitis. Regarding the study as a whole: Relatively rare in peripheral blood, disease-linked clones were also CD8+. Blood of patients with ankylosing spondylitis appeared to be characterized by a TCR beta motif of eight or nine highly homologous variants.

CDR1 is SQVTM and CDR2 is ANQGSEA in the germline V gene. The CDR3 extends over 13 amino acids. Trimming stripped 2 bases from V and 7 bases from J, with 14 bases between. 5'-RACE, quantitative and with molecular barcodes, yielded the TCR beta libraries. Each CDR3 protein gets one entry after TCRdb re-called the 5' RACE reads with MiXCR. The data hold about 250,000 distinct CDR3 sequences, with roughly 32% observed a single time. The table lists this clonotype with many counts. Its matching antigen is unknown. This chain joins TRBV29-1 and TRBJ1-2; D unclear. The source of this sequence is a male donor with ankylosing spondylitis or in good health (not recorded which). Sequencing used blood, either unsorted or a sorted T cell fraction (not recorded which). CDR3 in amino acids: CSVELLDLFGYTF. DNA for the CDR3: TGCAGCGTTGAATTGCTCGACCTTTTTGGCTACACCTTC.